This TCR beta chain is from a study of T cell responses to AZD1222 COVID-19 vaccine. The table lists this clone with a few counts. As yet, its antigen is unknown. Here immunoSEQ multiplex PCR was the method, and the copy in TCRdb shows in-frame clones only, minus some. The repertoire has about 130,000 clones, 80% to 90% of them found once; the top ten carry roughly 8%. The study's findings and limits: CD4 TCRs associated with vaccination spanned spike, dominating at 160-218 and 743-854.

Trimming took 3 bases from V and 5 from J; bases not matched to a gene: 5. The CDR3 is made up of 16 amino acids. Germline V gene sequence: CDR1 SGHNT, CDR2 YENEEA. The sequence was obtained from an adult in good health. The chain recombines TRBV11-3 with TRBJ2-1, with 12 positions matching TRBD2. The sequences come from peripheral blood, collected on day 0 of AZD1222 vaccination. CDR3 residues: CASSLELAGGHNEQFF. The DNA of the CDR3 is TGTGCCAGCAGCTTGGAGCTAGCGGGAGGGCACAATGAGCAGTTCTTC.